This TCR beta chain stems from a study of radiotherapy plus CTLA-4 blockade in lung cancer. Study conclusions and caveats: After radiotherapy and ipilimumab, tumor-derived clones expanded in peripheral blood. The best predictor of response was reported to be early blood T cell clone dynamics, with interferon-beta.

As for this clone: Antigen specificity is unknown.

TCRdb keeps only in-frame clones here, not all; method: immunoSEQ multiplex PCR. Of tens of thousands of clones listed, roughly 86% are singletons. Lung cancer patients with chemo-refractory metastatic non-small-cell disease were given focal radiation plus CTLA-4 blockade with ipilimumab. The TCR comes from a human donor with non-small cell lung cancer whose response to radiotherapy plus ipilimumab could not be evaluated. The source material was peripheral blood, sampled from a patient treated with radiotherapy plus ipilimumab.

The CDR3, as DNA: TGCGCCAGCAGCCTAATGGTGGGCGTCTCCTCCTACGAGCAGTACTTC. Encoded protein: CASSLMVGVSSYEQYF. The genes are TRBV4-1 and TRBJ2-7; D not resolved. V lost 4 bases and J lost 0, with 16 bases in between. The CDR3 consists of 16 residues. Germline CDR1 is MGHRA and CDR2 is YSYEKL.